Listed below are T cell receptor beta chains from one sample, sequenced in a study of T cells in Graves' hyperthyroidism and ophthalmopathy. TCRdb re-derived calls from the multiplex PCR reads in MiXCR, one entry per CDR3 protein. The data show nearly 600,000 distinct CDR3 sequences, 14% seen once. The sequenced sample was blood. All receptors come from a woman between 18 and 29 years old with Graves' ophthalmopathy. CDR3s include the opening cysteine and the closing phenylalanine or tryptophan. A D gene is named only where the DNA matches it firmly. Clone size is stated in some rows and not others, as once, few, many or a class when expanded.

>TRBV2|TRBJ1-5|-|many
TGTGCCAGCAGTTGGGACCTCGACGGGCAGCCCCAGCATTTT
CASSWDLDGQPQHF
>TRBV7-2|TRBJ2-1|TRBD2|-
TGTGCCAGCAGCTTAAGGCGGGAGGCTAGTGTCTTC
CASSLRREASVF
>TRBV19|TRBJ2-1|-|-
TGTGCCAGTAGTATAGACCCCGACTCCAATGAGCAGTTCTTC
CASSIDPDSNEQFF
>TRBV6-4|TRBJ2-1|TRBD2|-
TGTGCCAGCAGTCCCACTGGCGGGAGCTCCTACAATGAGCAGTTCTTC
CASSPTGGSSYNEQFF
>TRBV19|TRBJ2-1|TRBD2|-
TGTGCCAGTAGTACGCCTAGGGCGGGAGTAGCTTACAATGAGCAGTTCTTC
CASSTPRAGVAYNEQFF
>TRBV10-3|TRBJ2-1|TRBD2|many
TGTGCCATCAGTGAGCCCTCGACTAGCGGGAGAGATGAGCAGTTCTTC
CAISEPSTSGRDEQFF
>TRBV3-1|TRBJ2-3|-|many
TGTGCCAGCAGCCAAGGGTTAGCGGTTACAGATACGCAGTATTTT
CASSQGLAVTDTQYF
>TRBV11-3|TRBJ1-4|TRBD1|few
TGTGCCAGCAGGTCTCCGGGACAGGGAGAGGAAAAACTGTTTTTT
CASRSPGQGEEKLFF
>TRBV6-2/TRBV6-3|TRBJ2-2|-|-
TGTGCCAGCAGTAAATCAGCTGCTACGGGCCTGAACACCGGGGAGCTGTTTTTT
CASSKSAATGLNTGELFF
>TRBV6-2/TRBV6-3|TRBJ2-7|TRBD2|few
TGTGCCAGCAGTTACTACCTAGCGGGAGTCTTGTACGAGCAGTACTTC
CASSYYLAGVLYEQYF
>TRBV11-2|TRBJ2-3|-|many
TGTGCCAGCACCGGACAGATTAGCACAGATACGCAGTATTTT
CASTGQISTDTQYF
>TRBV10-3|TRBJ2-1|TRBD2|many
TGTGCCATCGGAGCAGGACTAGCGGGGTTCTACAATGAGCAGTTCTTC
CAIGAGLAGFYNEQFF
>TRBV9|TRBJ1-2|-|few
TGTGCCAGCAGCCCCCACGAGGGTTTCCTCTATGGCTACACCTTC
CASSPHEGFLYGYTF
>TRBV24-1|TRBJ2-4|-|few
TGTGCCACCAGTGATGGGGGAGACTTCAATAACATTCAGTACTTC
CATSDGGDFNNIQYF
>TRBV5-1|TRBJ1-3|TRBD1|-
TGCGCCAGCAGCTTGGGACAGGGGAGTGCTGGAAACACCATATATTTT
CASSLGQGSAGNTIYF
>TRBV19|TRBJ2-2|-|few
TGTGCCAGTAGTATTCGGCCAGGGGTGGACACCGGGGAGCTGTTTTTT
CASSIRPGVDTGELFF
>TRBV6-2/TRBV6-3|TRBJ2-3|-|many
TGTGCCAGCAGTTACTCGAAGGGCGATACGCAGTATTTT
CASSYSKGDTQYF
>TRBV12-3/TRBV12-4|TRBJ2-3|TRBD1|many
TGTGCCAGCAGCCCCAACAGGGGGTTAAAAGATACGCAGTATTTT
CASSPNRGLKDTQYF
>TRBV20-1|TRBJ1-5|-|many
TGCAGTGCTAGGGGCAGCCACATCTATAGCAATCAGCCCCAGCATTTT
CSARGSHIYSNQPQHF
>TRBV20-1|TRBJ1-3|-|few
TGCAGTGCTAGAAGGACAGAAGGGGCTGGAAACACCATATATTTT
CSARRTEGAGNTIYF
>TRBV4-3|TRBJ1-1|-|-
TGCGCCAGCAGCCAACGAGGGGGATCTCGAACTGAAGCTTTCTTT
CASSQRGGSRTEAFF
>TRBV24-1|TRBJ2-7|-|-
TGTGCCACCAGGCCGGGCGCGGGGCCCGGCTACGAGCAGTACTTC
CATRPGAGPGYEQYF
>TRBV18|TRBJ2-7|-|many
TGTGCCAGCTCACCACGCGGCGACGAGCAGTACTTC
CASSPRGDEQYF
>TRBV5-1|TRBJ2-7|TRBD2|few
TGCGCCAGCAGCTCCGGGACTAGCGGGTCCATAAACTCCTACGAGCAGTACTTC
CASSSGTSGSINSYEQYF
>TRBV4-1|TRBJ1-5|TRBD1|few
TGCGCCAGCAGCCCACTGGGACAGGGAAAAAGGGGAGGCAATCAGCCCCAGCATTTT
CASSPLGQGKRGGNQPQHF
>TRBV27|TRBJ2-5|-|many
TGTGCCAGCAGTTGGTATAATTCGGAGACCCAGTACTTC
CASSWYNSETQYF
>TRBV6-2/TRBV6-3|TRBJ1-1|-|many
TGTGCCAGCAGTTACCCCCAGAGTTGGGCCTACACTGAAGCTTTCTTT
CASSYPQSWAYTEAFF
>TRBV27|TRBJ2-7|-|few
TGTGCCAGCAGTTTAAGTGTAGGGGGTGAGCAGTACTTC
CASSLSVGGEQYF
>TRBV9|TRBJ1-2|-|many
TGTGCCAGCAGCGTAGGCAGGAAGGCCGACTATGGCTACACCTTC
CASSVGRKADYGYTF
>TRBV29-1|TRBJ1-1|TRBD1|many
TGCTCCCACAGACAGGGGGCCGGCACTGAAGCTTTCTTT
CSHRQGAGTEAFF
>TRBV4-3|TRBJ1-4|TRBD1|-
TGCGCCAGCAGCCAAAACCCCTCCTGGGACAGAAATGAAAAACTGTTTTTT
CASSQNPSWDRNEKLFF
>TRBV6-1|TRBJ1-5|TRBD1|many
TGTGCCAGCAGGGAGAGACAGGGGAGGACGGCCCAGCATTTT
CASRERQGRTAQHF
>TRBV28|TRBJ1-5|-|many
TGTGCCAGCAGTTTATCGGTCCCGGGACGGCCCCAGCATTTT
CASSLSVPGRPQHF
>TRBV12-5|TRBJ2-1|-|few
TGTGCTAGTGGTTTGTACGGGAGCCACATTGGGAATGAGCAGTTCTTC
CASGLYGSHIGNEQFF
>TRBV29-1|TRBJ2-1|TRBD2|many
TGCAGCGCTGGGACTAGCGAGTACAATGAGCAGTTCTTC
CSAGTSEYNEQFF
>TRBV7-9|TRBJ1-1|-|many
TGTGCCAGCAGCTTAGGCGGGAGGGAAACTGAAGCTTTCTTT
CASSLGGRETEAFF
>TRBV27|TRBJ1-2|-|-
TGTGCCAGCAGTTTAGCCGAGCCAGGGGAAGGGTATGGCTACACCTTC
CASSLAEPGEGYGYTF
>TRBV28|TRBJ2-7|TRBD2|many
TGTGCCAGCAGTCCCCTAGCGGGAGAGGGTTGGGAGCAGTACTTC
CASSPLAGEGWEQYF
>TRBV7-9|TRBJ2-5|-|many
TGTGCCAGCAGCTCTGGGGGACTGCCAGAGACCCAGTACTTC
CASSSGGLPETQYF
>TRBV7-2|TRBJ2-5|-|many
TGTGCCAGCAGCCAGAGGAGGGGGGAGACCCAGTACTTC
CASSQRRGETQYF
>TRBV13|TRBJ2-7|TRBD2|few
TGTGCCAGCAGCCAGGGACTAGCGGGAAGCCTCTACGAGCAGTACTTC
CASSQGLAGSLYEQYF
>TRBV20-1|TRBJ1-2|-|many
TGCAGTGCTAGAGATGGAGGAAAACCTAACTATGGCTACACCTTC
CSARDGGKPNYGYTF
>TRBV29-1|TRBJ2-1|-|-
TGCAGCGTATGGGGAACCTACAATGAGCAGTTCTTC
CSVWGTYNEQFF
>TRBV5-1|TRBJ1-4|-|-
TGCGCCAGCAGCTTGGAGGATCTGAGGAATGAAAAACTGTTTTTT
CASSLEDLRNEKLFF
>TRBV6-1|TRBJ2-2|-|many
TGTGCCAGCACCTCCTTTGGGGGACCGGACACCGGGGAGCTGTTTTTT
CASTSFGGPDTGELFF
>TRBV20-1|TRBJ1-5|-|few
TGCAGTGCTAGAGATAAGACAGTGACCCAGATGAGCAATCAGCCCCAGCATTTT
CSARDKTVTQMSNQPQHF
>TRBV19|TRBJ2-3|-|few
TGTGCCAGTAGATCCGGAGGAGGGAGCACAGATACGCAGTATTTT
CASRSGGGSTDTQYF